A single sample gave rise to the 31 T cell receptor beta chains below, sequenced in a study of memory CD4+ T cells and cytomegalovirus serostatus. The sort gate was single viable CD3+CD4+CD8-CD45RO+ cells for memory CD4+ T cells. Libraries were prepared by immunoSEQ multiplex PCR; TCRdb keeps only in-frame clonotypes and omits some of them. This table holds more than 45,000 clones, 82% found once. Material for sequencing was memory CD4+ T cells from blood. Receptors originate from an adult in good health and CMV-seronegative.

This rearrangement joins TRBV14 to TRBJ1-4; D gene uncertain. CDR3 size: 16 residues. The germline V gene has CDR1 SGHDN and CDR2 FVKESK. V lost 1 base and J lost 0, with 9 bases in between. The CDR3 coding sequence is TGTGCCAGCAGCCAAGGGAGGCATCCAACTAATGAAAAACTGTTTTTT. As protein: CASSQGRHPTNEKLFF.

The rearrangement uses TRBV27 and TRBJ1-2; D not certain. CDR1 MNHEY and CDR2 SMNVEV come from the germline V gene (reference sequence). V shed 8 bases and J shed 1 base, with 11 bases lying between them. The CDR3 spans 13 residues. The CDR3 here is CASRSQNNYGYTF. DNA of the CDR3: TGTGCCAGCCGGTCGCAAAATAACTATGGCTACACCTTC.

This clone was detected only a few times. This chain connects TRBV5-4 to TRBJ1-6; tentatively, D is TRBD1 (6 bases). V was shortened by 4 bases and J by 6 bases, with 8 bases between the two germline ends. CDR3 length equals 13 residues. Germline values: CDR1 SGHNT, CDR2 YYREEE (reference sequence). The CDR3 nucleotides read TGTGCCAGCAGCCCGGACAGTAATTCACCCCTCCACTTT. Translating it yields CASSPDSNSPLHF.

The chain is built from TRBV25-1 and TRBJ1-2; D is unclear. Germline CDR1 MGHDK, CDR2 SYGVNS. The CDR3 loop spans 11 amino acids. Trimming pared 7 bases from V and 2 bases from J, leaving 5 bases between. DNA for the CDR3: TGTGCCAGCATGAGCAACTATGGCTACACCTTC. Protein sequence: CASMSNYGYTF.

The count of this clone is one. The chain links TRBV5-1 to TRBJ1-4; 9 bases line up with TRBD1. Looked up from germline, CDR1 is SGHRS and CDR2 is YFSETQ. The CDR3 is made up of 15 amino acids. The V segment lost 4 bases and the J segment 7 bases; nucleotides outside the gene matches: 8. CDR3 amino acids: CASSRYTGGGEKLFF. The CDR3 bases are TGCGCCAGCAGCCGATATACAGGGGGCGGTGAAAAACTGTTTTTT.

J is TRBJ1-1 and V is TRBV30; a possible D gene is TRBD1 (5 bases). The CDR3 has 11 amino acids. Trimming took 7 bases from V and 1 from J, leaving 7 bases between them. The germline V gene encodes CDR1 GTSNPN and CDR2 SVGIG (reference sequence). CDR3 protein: CAFGQNTEAFF. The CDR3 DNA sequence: TGTGCCTTCGGACAGAACACTGAAGCTTTCTTT.

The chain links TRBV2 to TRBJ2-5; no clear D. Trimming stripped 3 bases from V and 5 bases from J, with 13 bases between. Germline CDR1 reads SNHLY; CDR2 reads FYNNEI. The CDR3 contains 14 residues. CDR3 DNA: TGTGCCAGCAGTGAGCCGCTAGTCTGGGAGACCCAGTACTTC. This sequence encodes CASSEPLVWETQYF.

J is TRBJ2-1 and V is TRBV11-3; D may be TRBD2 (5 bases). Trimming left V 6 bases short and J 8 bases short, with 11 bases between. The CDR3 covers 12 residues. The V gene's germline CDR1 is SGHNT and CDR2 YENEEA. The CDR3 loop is CASSRREDEQFF. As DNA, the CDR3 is TGTGCCAGCAGTCGACGGGAAGATGAGCAGTTCTTC.

The CDR3 protein is CASSYTSGSSYEQYF. DNA for the CDR3: TGTGCCAGCAGTTACACTAGCGGGTCTTCCTACGAGCAGTACTTC. The chain has TRBV7-3 and TRBJ2-7; 9 nucleotides align to TRBD2. This CDR3 contains 15 residues. V trimming: 6 bases; J trimming: 1 base; junction bases outside the gene matches: 7. Germline V gene lookup returns CDR1 SGHTA and CDR2 FQGTGA.

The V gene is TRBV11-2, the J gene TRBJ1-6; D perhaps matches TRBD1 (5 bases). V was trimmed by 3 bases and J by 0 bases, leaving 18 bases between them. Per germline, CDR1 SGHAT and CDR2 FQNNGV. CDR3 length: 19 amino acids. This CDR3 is CASSFNQPPGSSYNSPLHF. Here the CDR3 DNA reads TGTGCCAGCAGCTTTAACCAACCTCCAGGGAGCTCCTATAATTCACCCCTCCACTTT. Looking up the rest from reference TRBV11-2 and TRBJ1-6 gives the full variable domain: EAGVAQSPRYKIIEKRQSVAFWCNPISGHATLYWYQQILGQGPKLLIQFQNNGVVDDSQLPKDRFSAERLKGVDSTLKIQPAKLEDSAVYLCASSFNQPPGSSYNSPLHFGNGTRLTVT.

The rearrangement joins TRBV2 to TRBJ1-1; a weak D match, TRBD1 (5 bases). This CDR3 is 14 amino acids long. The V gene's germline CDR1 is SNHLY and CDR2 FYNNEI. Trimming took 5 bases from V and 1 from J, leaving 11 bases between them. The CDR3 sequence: CASSRRQRNTEAFF. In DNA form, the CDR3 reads TGTGCCAGCAGTAGAAGACAGAGGAACACTGAAGCTTTCTTT.

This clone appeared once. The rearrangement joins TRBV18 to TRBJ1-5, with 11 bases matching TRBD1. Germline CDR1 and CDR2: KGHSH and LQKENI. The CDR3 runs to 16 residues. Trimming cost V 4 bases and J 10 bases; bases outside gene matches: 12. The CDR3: CASSRGQGVAFGPQHF. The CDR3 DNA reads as TGTGCCAGCTCACGGGGACAGGGGGTCGCCTTTGGACCCCAGCATTTT.

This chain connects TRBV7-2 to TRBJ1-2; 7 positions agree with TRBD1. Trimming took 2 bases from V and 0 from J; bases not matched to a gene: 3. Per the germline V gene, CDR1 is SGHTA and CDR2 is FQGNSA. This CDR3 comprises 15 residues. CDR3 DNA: TGTGCCAGCAGCTTAAGCCAGGGGGCTAACTATGGCTACACCTTC. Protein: CASSLSQGANYGYTF.

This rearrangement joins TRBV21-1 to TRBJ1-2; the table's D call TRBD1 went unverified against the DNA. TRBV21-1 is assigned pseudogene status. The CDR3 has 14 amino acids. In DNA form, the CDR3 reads TGTGCCAGCAGCAAAGTAGACAGGAACTATGGCTACACCTTC. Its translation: CASSKVDRNYGYTF.

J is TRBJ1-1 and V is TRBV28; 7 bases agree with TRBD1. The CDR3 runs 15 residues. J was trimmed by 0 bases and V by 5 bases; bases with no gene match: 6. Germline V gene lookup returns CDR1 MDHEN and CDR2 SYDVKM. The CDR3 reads CASSPGGGMNTEAFF. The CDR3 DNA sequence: TGTGCCAGCAGTCCAGGGGGGGGCATGAACACTGAAGCTTTCTTT.

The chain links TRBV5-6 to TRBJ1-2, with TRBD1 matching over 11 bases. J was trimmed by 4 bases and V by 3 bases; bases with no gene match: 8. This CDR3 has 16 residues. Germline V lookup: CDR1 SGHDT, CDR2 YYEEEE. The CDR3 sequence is CASSSHGTGGGYGYTF. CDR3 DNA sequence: TGTGCCAGCAGCTCCCACGGGACAGGGGGGGGCTATGGCTACACCTTC.

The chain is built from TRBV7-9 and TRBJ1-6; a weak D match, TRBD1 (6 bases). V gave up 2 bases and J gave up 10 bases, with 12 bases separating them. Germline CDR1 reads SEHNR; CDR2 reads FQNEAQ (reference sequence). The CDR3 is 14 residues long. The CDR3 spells CASSLFQGSSPLHF. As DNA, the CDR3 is TGTGCCAGCAGCTTATTTCAGGGGAGCTCACCCCTCCACTTT.

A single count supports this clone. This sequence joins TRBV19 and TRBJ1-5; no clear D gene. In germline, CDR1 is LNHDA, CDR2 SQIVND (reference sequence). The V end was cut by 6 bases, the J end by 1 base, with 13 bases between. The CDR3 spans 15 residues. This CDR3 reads CASRPRGGSNQPQHF. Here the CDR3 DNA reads TGTGCCAGTAGGCCACGGGGAGGAAGCAATCAGCCCCAGCATTTT.

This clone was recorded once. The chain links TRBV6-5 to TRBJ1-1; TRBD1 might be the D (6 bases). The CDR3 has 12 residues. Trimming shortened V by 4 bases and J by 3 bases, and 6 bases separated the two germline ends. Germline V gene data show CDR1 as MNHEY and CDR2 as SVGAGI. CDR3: CASSSGDTEAFF. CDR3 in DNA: TGTGCCAGCAGTTCAGGGGACACTGAAGCTTTCTTT.

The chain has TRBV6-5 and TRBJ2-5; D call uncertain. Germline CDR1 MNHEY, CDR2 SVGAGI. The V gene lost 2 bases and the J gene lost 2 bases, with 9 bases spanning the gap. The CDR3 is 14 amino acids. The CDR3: CASSYNGPQETQYF. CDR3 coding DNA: TGTGCCAGCAGTTACAACGGACCTCAAGAGACCCAGTACTTC.

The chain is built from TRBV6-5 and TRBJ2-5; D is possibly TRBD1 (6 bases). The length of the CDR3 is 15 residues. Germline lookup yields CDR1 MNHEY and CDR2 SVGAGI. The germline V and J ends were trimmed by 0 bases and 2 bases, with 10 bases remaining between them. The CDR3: CASSYSGASQETQYF. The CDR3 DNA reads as TGTGCCAGCAGTTACTCGGGGGCAAGTCAAGAGACCCAGTACTTC.

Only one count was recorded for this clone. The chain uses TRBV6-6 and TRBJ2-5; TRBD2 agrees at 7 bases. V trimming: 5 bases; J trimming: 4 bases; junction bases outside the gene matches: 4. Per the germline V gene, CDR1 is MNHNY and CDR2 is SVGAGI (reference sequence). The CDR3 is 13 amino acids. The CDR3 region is CASSRDYLETQYF. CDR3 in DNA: TGTGCCAGCAGTCGGGACTACCTAGAGACCCAGTACTTC.

The chain's CDR3 is CSIRTGKKETQYF. The CDR3 DNA follows: TGCAGCATTCGGACAGGGAAGAAAGAGACCCAGTACTTC. The chain links TRBV29-1 to TRBJ2-5; 8 bases map to TRBD1. Germline V gene lookup returns CDR1 SQVTM and CDR2 ANQGSEA. V shed 8 bases and J 3 bases; nucleotides not matched to a gene: 8. The CDR3 contains 13 residues. Full variable domain (missing parts from reference TRBV29-1 and TRBJ2-5): SAVISQKPSRDICQRGTSLTIQCQVDSQVTMMFWYRQQPGQSLTLIATANQGSEATYESGFVIDKFPISRPNLTFSTLTVSNMSPEDSSIYLCSIRTGKKETQYFGPGTRLLVL.

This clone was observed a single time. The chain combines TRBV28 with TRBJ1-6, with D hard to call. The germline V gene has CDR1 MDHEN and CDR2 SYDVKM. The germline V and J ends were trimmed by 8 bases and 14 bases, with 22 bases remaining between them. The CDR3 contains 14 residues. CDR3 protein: CASEMAGRVKSLHF. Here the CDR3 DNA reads TGTGCCAGCGAAATGGCTGGTAGGGTTAAATCCCTCCACTTT.

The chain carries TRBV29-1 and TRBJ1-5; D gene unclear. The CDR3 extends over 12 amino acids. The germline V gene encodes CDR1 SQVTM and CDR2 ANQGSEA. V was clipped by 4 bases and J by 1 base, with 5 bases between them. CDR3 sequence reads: CSVVDSNQPQHF. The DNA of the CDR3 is TGCAGCGTTGTGGACAGCAATCAGCCCCAGCATTTT.

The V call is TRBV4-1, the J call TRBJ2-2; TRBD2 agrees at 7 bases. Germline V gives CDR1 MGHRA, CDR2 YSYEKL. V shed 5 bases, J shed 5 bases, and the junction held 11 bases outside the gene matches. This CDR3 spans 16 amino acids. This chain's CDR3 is CASSSTGTMKTGELFF. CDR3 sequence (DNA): TGCGCCAGCAGCTCGACCGGGACTATGAAGACCGGGGAGCTGTTTTTT.

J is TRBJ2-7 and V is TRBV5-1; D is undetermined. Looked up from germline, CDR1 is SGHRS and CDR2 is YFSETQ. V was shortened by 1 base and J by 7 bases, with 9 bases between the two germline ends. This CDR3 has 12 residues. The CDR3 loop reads CASSLRRGEQYF. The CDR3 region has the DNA TGCGCCAGCAGCTTGCGGAGAGGTGAGCAGTACTTC.

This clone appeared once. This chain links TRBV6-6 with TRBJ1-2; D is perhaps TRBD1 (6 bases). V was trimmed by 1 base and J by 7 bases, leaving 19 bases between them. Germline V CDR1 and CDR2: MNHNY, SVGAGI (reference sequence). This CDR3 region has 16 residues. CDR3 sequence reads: CASSYFEGGGEVGYTF. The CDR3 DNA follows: TGTGCCAGCAGTTACTTCGAGGGTGGGGGCGAGGTTGGCTACACCTTC.

This chain's CDR3 is CASSLQGEGTEAFF. CDR3 sequence (DNA): TGCGCCAGCAGCTTACAGGGTGAAGGCACTGAAGCTTTCTTT. The chain links TRBV5-1 to TRBJ1-1, with D perhaps matching TRBD1 (6 bases). V shed 2 bases and J shed 4 bases, with 12 bases lying between them. Germline V gene data show CDR1 as SGHRS and CDR2 as YFSETQ. The CDR3 consists of 14 residues.

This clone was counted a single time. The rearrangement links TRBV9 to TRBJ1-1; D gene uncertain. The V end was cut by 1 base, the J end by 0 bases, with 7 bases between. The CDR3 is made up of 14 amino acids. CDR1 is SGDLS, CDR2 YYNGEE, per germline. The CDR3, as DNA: TGTGCCAGCAGCGTAAGGTCCCTGAACACTGAAGCTTTCTTT. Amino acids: CASSVRSLNTEAFF.

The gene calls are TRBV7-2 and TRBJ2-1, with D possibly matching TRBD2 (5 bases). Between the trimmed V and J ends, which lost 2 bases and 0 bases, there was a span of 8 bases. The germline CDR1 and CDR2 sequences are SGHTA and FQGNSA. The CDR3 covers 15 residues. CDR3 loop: CASSLNGDSYNEQFF. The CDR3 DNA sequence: TGTGCCAGCAGCTTAAACGGGGACTCCTACAATGAGCAGTTCTTC.